What follows describes a single T cell receptor beta chain. What this receptor recognizes is not known. No base quality information exists; no much larger clone differs at one position. These data come from a study of radiotherapy plus CTLA-4 blockade in lung cancer (dated by TCRdb to the late 2010s). In terms of the full investigation: Objective responses were observed in 18% of enrolled patients, and disease control was achieved in 31%.

Receptor libraries were prepared by the immunoSEQ multiplex PCR assay. TCRdb limited this immuneACCESS table to in-frame rearrangements with V and J called. A share of clones is missing; checked studies link under half to unresolved V genes, and the rest is unexplained. The sample data list approximately 97,000 clones, and under 90% of these were observed just once. Roughly 0.84% of the sample belongs to the ten largest clones. In this study, focal radiation therapy paired with CTLA-4 blockade (ipilimumab) was tested in patients who had chemo-refractory metastatic non-small-cell lung cancer. V lost 2 bases and J lost 3 bases; the stretch between them is 11 bases long. The germline V gene (reference sequence) yields SEHNR for CDR1 and FQNEAQ for CDR2. The CDR3, cysteine through phenylalanine, is 15 amino acids long. The only DNA kept is the CDR3, 45 bases in frame from the first base. What the authors observed across the whole study: Early dynamic changes in blood T cell clones, together with increased serum interferon-beta after radiation, were reported as the strongest predictors of response. After treatment with radiotherapy and ipilimumab, TCR clones that originated in tumors expanded in peripheral blood.

This receptor was taken from a human donor with non-small cell lung cancer who had stable disease on radiotherapy plus ipilimumab. This sample comprised peripheral blood, obtained from a patient treated with radiotherapy plus ipilimumab. Here the chain combines TRBV7-9 and TRBJ2-1; the D segment might be TRBD1 or TRBD2, since each matches 5 bases. The nucleotide sequence reads TGTGCCAGCAGCTTATCGGGGCAGGGCTACAATGAGCAGTTCTTC. It specifies CASSLSGQGYNEQFF. The full variable domain, completed from the reference TRBV7-9 and TRBJ2-1 proteins outside the CDR3, reads DTGVSQNPRHKITKRGQNVTFRCDPISEHNRLYWYRQTLGQGPEFLTYFQNEAQLEKSRLLSDRFSAERPKGSFSTLEIQRTEQGDSAMYLCASSLSGQGYNEQFFGPGTRLTVL.